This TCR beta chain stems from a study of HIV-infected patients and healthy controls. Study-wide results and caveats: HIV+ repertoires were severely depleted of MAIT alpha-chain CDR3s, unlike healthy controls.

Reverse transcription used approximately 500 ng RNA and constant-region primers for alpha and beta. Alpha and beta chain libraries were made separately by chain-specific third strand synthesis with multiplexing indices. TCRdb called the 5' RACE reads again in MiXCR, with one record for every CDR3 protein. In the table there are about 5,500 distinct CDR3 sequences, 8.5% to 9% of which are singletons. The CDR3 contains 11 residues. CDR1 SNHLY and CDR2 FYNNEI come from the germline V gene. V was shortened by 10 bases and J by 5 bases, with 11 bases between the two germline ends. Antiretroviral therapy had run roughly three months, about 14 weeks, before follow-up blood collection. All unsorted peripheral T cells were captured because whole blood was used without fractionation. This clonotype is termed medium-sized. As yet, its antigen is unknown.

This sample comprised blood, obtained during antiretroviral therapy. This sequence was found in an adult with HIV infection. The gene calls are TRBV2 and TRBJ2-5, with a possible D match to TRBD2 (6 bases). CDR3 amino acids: CANLLAETQYF. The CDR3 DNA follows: TGTGCCAATTTGCTAGCGGAGACCCAGTACTTC.